This T cell receptor beta chain was captured in a study of blood T cell repertoires in COVID-19. Study summary: Some COVID-19 samples were acute and others convalescent; all came from the United States, Italy and Spain. T cells, B-cell-depleted T cells, or PBMCs provided the cDNA or gDNA that served as material.

Participant-given clinical history determined each cohort assignment. The assay was immunoSEQ multiplex PCR, and TCRdb's table has in-frame clones only and misses some. Of a few hundred thousand clones in the sample, about four fifths were seen once. The CDR3 is 14 amino acids. Germline V gene sequence: CDR1 SEHNR, CDR2 FQNEAQ (reference sequence). Germline trimming cut 9 bases from V and 6 bases from J; bases unmatched to any gene: 11. The V call is TRBV7-9, the J call TRBJ2-7; TRBD2 matches at 10 bases. The clonotype was recovered from a woman aged 40 to 50 with acute COVID-19. Specimen: PBMCs or T cells enriched from blood (not recorded which). CDR3 protein: CASQPGLARSEQYF. CDR3 DNA sequence: TGTGCCAGTCAGCCGGGACTAGCGAGGAGCGAGCAGTACTTC.